Listed here is a single TCR beta chain. The CDR3 loop spans 13 amino acids. V lost 6 bases, J lost 7 bases, and 13 bases lay in between. Looked up from germline, CDR1 is SQVTM and CDR2 is ANQGSEA. The sample belongs to a study of blood T cell repertoires in COVID-19. Sequencing was performed with immunoSEQ multiplex PCR; in TCRdb, only in-frame clones are kept and a portion is missing. This sample has some 190,000 clones; 70% to 90% occur once, and the top ten carry 11%. Sequenced input: peripheral blood. V gene TRBV29-1 combines with J gene TRBJ1-6, with TRBD1 as a possible D gene (5 bases). This sequence originates from a human donor with active or convalescent COVID-19. The donor label of this sample is uncertain. The CDR3 spells CSVQDIMNSPLHF. The CDR3 nucleotides read TGCAGCGTCCAGGACATAATGAATTCACCCCTCCACTTT.